The clone carrying this T cell receptor beta chain was seen many times. Its antigen remains unidentified. The data originate from a study of neurological immune-mediated disorders. Study-level findings and limits: The study found the most TCR clonal expansion in HTLV-1-associated myelopathy and the least in multiple sclerosis, below healthy controls. Across subjects, no CDR3 amino acid sequence appeared in expanded clones of more than one subject, a finding that suggested private repertoires in all groups.

Template-switch 5'RACE cDNA synthesis added a 10-nucleotide unique molecular identifier. In each sequencing run, over 170 million TCR-beta sequences were generated from 15-18 subjects. TCRdb fed the 5' RACE reads into MiXCR, producing one record per CDR3 protein. The sample consists of more than 55,000 distinct CDR3 sequences, roughly 10% of them appearing once. This CDR3 spans 14 amino acids. CDR1 and CDR2 (germline): DFQATT, SNEGSKA (reference sequence). V gave up 3 bases and J gave up 0 bases, with 10 bases separating them. The time point: longitudinal time-point 2. The receptor comes from a man aged 25 to 45 in good health. This sequence joins TRBV20-1 and TRBJ2-3; D is uncertain. What was sequenced was PBMCs. The CDR3 DNA reads as TGCAGTGCTAGGGTGACCGGAAGCACAGATACGCAGTATTTT. Protein sequence: CSARVTGSTDTQYF.